This passage covers 18 T cell receptor beta chains from one sample sequenced in a study of CD8 T cells in Susac syndrome. Reverse transcription used about 0.45 to 1 ug RNA and random hexamers. TCRdb ran MiXCR on the immunoSEQ multiplex PCR reads and lists one entry per CDR3 protein. The sample has about 120,000 distinct CDR3 sequences, 90% to 95% seen once. Input material: CD8+ T cells from PBMCs. The receptors originated from a human donor with Susac syndrome.

The rearrangement joins TRBV5-4 to TRBJ1-1; D possibly corresponds to TRBD1 (5 bases). With 0 bases removed from V and 1 base from J, the gap between germline ends came to 10 bases. Germline V gene lookup returns CDR1 SGHNT and CDR2 YYREEE (reference sequence). The CDR3 covers 15 residues. CDR3 bases: TGTGCCAGCAGCTTGGGGGACGCCGGGAACACTGAAGCTTTCTTT. Its translation is CASSLGDAGNTEAFF.

The chain employs TRBV5-4 and TRBJ2-1; D is ambiguous. V was pared by 0 bases and J by 14 bases, with 18 bases between. There are 14 residues in the CDR3. Germline assignment: CDR1 SGHNT and CDR2 YYREEE (reference sequence). The CDR3 DNA sequence: TGTGCCAGCAGCTTGGGTGCCCCCCTAGGCGCGGAGTTCTTC. Translated: CASSLGAPLGAEFF.

CDR3 protein: CASSLGGVEQFF. The CDR3 bases are TGTGCCAGCAGCTTGGGGGGCGTTGAGCAGTTCTTC. The J gene is TRBJ2-1, the V gene TRBV5-4, with D maybe TRBD1 (5 bases). CDR3 length: 12 residues. Trimming took off 0 bases at V and 9 bases at J, with 7 bases between the two ends. The germline V gene has CDR1 SGHNT and CDR2 YYREEE (reference sequence).

The rearrangement joins TRBV27 to TRBJ1-5; D gene unclear. This CDR3 contains 14 residues. With 2 bases removed from V and 4 bases from J, the gap between germline ends came to 9 bases. Germline loops: CDR1 MNHEY, CDR2 SMNVEV (reference sequence). CDR3 DNA: TGTGCCAGCAGTTTAGAGGGTCCGAATCAGCCCCAGCATTTT. Translation gives CASSLEGPNQPQHF.

This chain links TRBV15 with TRBJ2-7, with 7 bases lining up with TRBD1. V dropped 3 bases and J dropped 2; count of bases not matched to a gene: 4. Germline-derived CDR1 and CDR2 are LNHNV and YYDKDF (reference sequence). This CDR3 has 14 amino acids. CDR3 bases: TGTGCCACCAGCAGCAATGGACAGGCCTACGAGCAGTACTTC. It codes for CATSSNGQAYEQYF.

V usage is TRBV13 and J usage is TRBJ2-1; TRBD1 matches at 7 bases. The ends lost 5 bases at V and 6 bases at J; junction bases unmatched: 10. This CDR3 contains 15 residues. The germline V gene encodes CDR1 PRHDT and CDR2 FYEKMQ (reference sequence). CDR3 sequence (DNA): TGTGCCAGCAGCCCCGGGACAGAGTTAGCCAATGAGCAGTTCTTC. Translated: CASSPGTELANEQFF.

The chain joins TRBV5-4 to TRBJ1-1; D remains unclear. The V gene's germline CDR1 is SGHNT and CDR2 YYREEE (reference sequence). V gave up 1 base and J gave up 4 bases, with 2 bases separating them. CDR3 length: 11 amino acids. The DNA of the CDR3 is TGTGCCAGCAGCTTGTCCACTGAAGCTTTCTTT. Translated: CASSLSTEAFF.

The V and J genes are TRBV10-2 and TRBJ2-7, with no clear D. The CDR3 is made up of 15 amino acids. Between the trimmed V and J ends, which lost 2 bases and 0 bases, there was a span of 11 bases. Germline assignment: CDR1 WSHSY and CDR2 SAAADI. The CDR3 bases are TGCGCCAGCAGTGAGAGGCAGGCAAGCTCCTACGAGCAGTACTTC. Encoded protein: CASSERQASSYEQYF.

The rearrangement links TRBV20-1 to TRBJ2-7; TRBD1 is a possible D gene (5 bases). Germline V lookup: CDR1 DFQATT, CDR2 SNEGSKA (reference sequence). Between the trimmed V and J ends, which lost 4 bases and 1 base, there was a span of 11 bases. This CDR3 region has 13 residues. This CDR3 is CSAIEQESYEQYF. Here the CDR3 DNA reads TGCAGTGCTATAGAACAGGAGTCCTACGAGCAGTACTTC.

CDR3 amino acids: CASSPATGDQETQYF. CDR3 in DNA: TGTGCCAGCAGCCCCGCTACGGGGGACCAAGAGACCCAGTACTTC. The chain recombines TRBV13 with TRBJ2-5, with D possibly matching TRBD2 (6 bases). CDR3 length: 15 amino acids. V was pared by 5 bases and J by 0 bases, with 13 bases between. CDR1 is PRHDT and CDR2 is FYEKMQ in the germline V gene (reference sequence).

The chain carries TRBV1 and TRBJ1-1. TRBV1 is a pseudogene. The CDR3 spans 13 residues. CDR3 sequence (DNA): TGCACCAGCAGCCAAGGTGAAACAGTAGGAGCTTTCTTT. Its protein product is CTSSQGETVGAFF.

The rearrangement links TRBV2 to TRBJ2-7; TRBD1 might be the D (6 bases). CDR1 and CDR2 from the germline V gene are SNHLY and FYNNEI. The CDR3 extends over 12 amino acids. V lost 10 bases and J lost 2, with 12 bases in between. CDR3 nucleotides: TGTGCCACCGGGACAACAACCTACGAGCAGTACTTC. Translation gives CATGTTTYEQYF.

This chain links TRBV19 with TRBJ1-1; 7 bases agree with TRBD1. With V trimmed by 6 bases and J by 0 bases, 13 bases remained unmatched. The CDR3 runs 17 residues. The V gene's germline CDR1 is LNHDA and CDR2 SQIVND (reference sequence). CDR3 sequence: CASRALGTAHMNTEAFF. CDR3 nucleotides: TGTGCCAGTAGAGCCCTAGGGACAGCACACATGAACACTGAAGCTTTCTTT. The entire variable domain, with the rest obtained from reference TRBV19 and TRBJ1-1, is as follows: DGGITQSPKYLFRKEGQNVTLSCEQNLNHDAMYWYRQDPGQGLRLIYYSQIVNDFQKGDIAEGYSVSREKKESFPLTVTSAQKNPTAFYLCASRALGTAHMNTEAFFGQGTRLTVV.

This sequence joins TRBV9 and TRBJ2-5; unclear D gene. V lost 4 bases and J lost 2, with 6 bases in between. This CDR3 is built from 12 residues. Germline-derived CDR1 and CDR2 are SGDLS and YYNGEE. The CDR3 sequence is CASSFNQETQYF. CDR3 coding DNA: TGTGCCAGCAGCTTCAATCAAGAGACCCAGTACTTC. The complete variable domain, with remaining parts taken from reference TRBV9 and TRBJ2-5, reads DSGVTQTPKHLITATGQRVTLRCSPRSGDLSVYWYQQSLDQGLQFLIQYYNGEERAKGNILERFSAQQFPDLHSELNLSSLELGDSALYFCASSFNQETQYFGPGTRLLVL.

The V call is TRBV15, the J call TRBJ2-7, with TRBD1 identical over 8 bases. The CDR3 covers 17 residues. V shed 1 base, J shed 0 bases, and the junction held 8 bases outside the gene matches. CDR1 is LNHNV and CDR2 is YYDKDF in the germline V gene (reference sequence). CDR3 sequence: CATSRAAGGPSSYEQYF. The CDR3 bases are TGTGCCACCAGCAGAGCGGCAGGGGGCCCCAGCTCCTACGAGCAGTACTTC.

The chain has TRBV9 and TRBJ1-2; weak D call: TRBD1 (5 bases). V lost 0 bases, J lost 3 bases, and 21 bases lay in between. The length of the CDR3 is 18 residues. Germline V lookup: CDR1 SGDLS, CDR2 YYNGEE. CDR3 DNA: TGTGCCAGCAGCGTAGTGGTCTCCTACGACAGTAAGGACTATGGCTACACCTTC. Protein: CASSVVVSYDSKDYGYTF.

The V call is TRBV25-1, the J call TRBJ2-7, with 11 bases lining up with TRBD1. Trimming took 4 bases from V and 5 from J; bases not matched to a gene: 4. This CDR3 spans 14 amino acids. CDR1 and CDR2 (germline): MGHDK, SYGVNS. CDR3 amino acids: CASSGPGQGDEQYF. The CDR3 bases are TGTGCCAGCAGTGGCCCGGGACAGGGGGACGAGCAGTACTTC.

The chain carries TRBV6-1 and TRBJ2-5; 9 bases align to TRBD2. This CDR3 has 16 residues. Germline trimming cut 6 bases from V and 5 bases from J; bases unmatched to any gene: 13. The germline CDR1 and CDR2 sequences are MNHNS and SASEGT. CDR3 nucleotide sequence: TGTGCCAGCAGGGAATCCTACGGCGGGGGGGCGGAGACCCAGTACTTC. This codes for CASRESYGGGAETQYF.